A single sample is the source of the 27 T cell receptor beta chains below, sequenced in a study of shared clonotypes between healthy human individuals. Repertoires were generated with immunoSEQ multiplex PCR, while TCRdb's copy carries only in-frame clones and drops some. Here the sample spans about 490,000 clones, 60% to 85% being singletons. The sequencing input was PBMCs. The receptors come from a woman aged 40 to 50 in good health. Some clones in this sample may be carry-over from other donors' samples.

The table lists this clone with a few counts. The CDR3 DNA reads TGTGCCAGCAGTTACGACAAATGGGGCTCCTACGAGCAGTACTTC. Translated, it gives CASSYDKWGSYEQYF. The chain has TRBV6-5 and TRBJ2-7; D is unresolved. CDR1 is MNHEY, CDR2 SVGAGI, per germline. The V end was cut by 2 bases, the J end by 0 bases, with 11 bases between. CDR3 length: 15 residues.

This chain links TRBV19 with TRBJ2-5, with a possible D match to TRBD2 (5 bases). Per germline, CDR1 LNHDA and CDR2 SQIVND (reference sequence). Trimming pared 2 bases from V and 5 bases from J, leaving 15 bases between. This CDR3 has 15 amino acids. The CDR3 is CASSIRRGKGETQYF. CDR3 coding DNA: TGTGCCAGTAGTATAAGACGAGGGAAAGGGGAGACCCAGTACTTC.

The rearrangement links TRBV28 to TRBJ1-5; weak D call: TRBD1 (5 bases). Deletions cut 4 bases from V and 6 bases from J, with 13 bases between. CDR1 is MDHEN, CDR2 SYDVKM, per germline. This CDR3 has 14 amino acids. CDR3: CASSSPGGTQPQHF. DNA of the CDR3: TGTGCCAGCAGTTCCCCGGGAGGGACTCAGCCCCAGCATTTT.

The chain has TRBV7-8 and TRBJ1-1; the D is unclear. The germline V gene has CDR1 SGHVS and CDR2 FQNEAQ. This CDR3 is built from 13 residues. Trimming cost V 4 bases and J 0 bases, with 6 bases left between them. CDR3 DNA sequence: TGTGCCAGCAGCTCCCAAATGAACACTGAAGCTTTCTTT. The encoded protein is CASSSQMNTEAFF.

Many counts were recorded for this clone. The rearrangement joins TRBV5-1 to TRBJ1-5, with D possibly TRBD1 on 5 matching bases. Trimming pared 4 bases from V and 6 bases from J, leaving 11 bases between. CDR1 and CDR2 (germline): SGHRS, YFSETQ. This CDR3 region has 13 residues. The CDR3 sequence: CASSRDGGQPQHF. The CDR3 bases are TGCGCCAGCAGCCGGGACGGGGGTCAGCCCCAGCATTTT.

This clone was counted a single time. The chain carries TRBV18 and TRBJ2-5, with D maybe TRBD1 (6 bases). The CDR3 is made up of 15 amino acids. The ends were cut back, 3 bases at V and 11 bases at J, with 22 bases in the middle. The germline gives CDR1 KGHSH, CDR2 LQKENI. The CDR3 protein is CASSPGNRAQWEQYF. DNA of the CDR3: TGTGCCAGCTCACCGGGGAACAGGGCGCAATGGGAGCAGTACTTC.

Turning to this clone: A read error may produce the germline difference seen at one junction end. The rearrangement uses TRBV28 and TRBJ2-3; maybe TRBD1 (6 bases). The CDR3 is 15 amino acids. The germline CDR1 and CDR2 sequences are MDHEN and SYDVKM. The CDR3 sequence: CASRLWDTSTDTQYF. The DNA for the CDR3 is TGTGCCAGCAGGTTATGGGACACTAGCACAGATACGCAGTATTTT.

In DNA form, the CDR3 reads TGTGCCAGCAGGCCTGGGGGCGGGCGAAGGACTAGGACCCAGTACTTC. Translation: CASRPGGGRRTRTQYF. The V and J genes are TRBV28 and TRBJ2-5; perhaps TRBD2 as D (7 bases). Germline V gene sequence: CDR1 MDHEN, CDR2 SYDVKM. This CDR3 region has 16 residues. V was cut by 6 bases and J by 7 bases, with 24 bases left in between.

This chain joins TRBV19 and TRBJ2-7; 7 bases align to TRBD1. Germline V lookup: CDR1 LNHDA, CDR2 SQIVND (reference sequence). This CDR3 region has 14 residues. Losses at the gene ends were 6 bases for V and 2 bases for J; bases not matched to a gene: 7. The CDR3 region is CASSRVGQAYEQYF. Here the CDR3 DNA reads TGTGCCAGTAGCCGCGTCGGACAGGCCTACGAGCAGTACTTC.

The rearrangement uses TRBV28 and TRBJ2-2, with 8 bases fitting TRBD1. This CDR3 has 17 residues. V gave up 6 bases and J gave up 8 bases; unmatched junction bases: 17. Germline V gene sequence: CDR1 MDHEN, CDR2 SYDVKM. In DNA, the CDR3 is TGTGCCAGCAGGCCACGGGACAGGACTTTGGCAAAGGGGGAGCTGTTTTTT. This sequence encodes CASRPRDRTLAKGELFF.

About this clone: A far larger clone is just one base off, so this is likely a read error. This chain connects TRBV30 to TRBJ1-6, with TRBD1 as a possible D gene (5 bases). Germline V gene data show CDR1 as GTSNPN and CDR2 as SVGIG (reference sequence). The V end was cut by 3 bases, the J end by 7 bases, with 16 bases between. The CDR3 extends over 15 amino acids. The CDR3 loop is CAWRDSGGTNSPLHF. CDR3 nucleotides: TGTGCCTGGAGGGACTCGGGGGGGACCAATTCACCCCTCCACTTT.

This clone has only one observation. J is TRBJ2-2 and V is TRBV5-1; 7 nucleotides match TRBD2. This CDR3 is 15 amino acids long. The V gene end was trimmed by 4 bases and the J gene end by 0 bases; junction bases not matched to a gene: 3. Germline V gives CDR1 SGHRS, CDR2 YFSETQ. CDR3 amino acids: CASSPLAPNTGELFF. CDR3 sequence (DNA): TGCGCCAGCAGCCCACTAGCGCCGAACACCGGGGAGCTGTTTTTT.

V gene TRBV9 combines with J gene TRBJ2-2; possibly TRBD2 for D (5 bases). This CDR3 is built from 14 residues. The germline CDR1 and CDR2 sequences are SGDLS and YYNGEE. V was trimmed by 4 bases and J by 2 bases, leaving 9 bases between them. As DNA, the CDR3 is TGTGCCAGCAGCCCAGGACTTAACACCGGGGAGCTGTTTTTT. This sequence encodes CASSPGLNTGELFF.

This clone was seen once. The chain couples TRBV11-1 to TRBJ2-1; 8 nucleotides align to TRBD1. Losses at the gene ends were 3 bases for V and 8 bases for J; bases not matched to a gene: 15. The germline V gene encodes CDR1 SGHAT and CDR2 FQDESV (reference sequence). This CDR3 has 17 amino acids. The CDR3 region has the DNA TGTGCCAGCAGCTTCAGGGGGCCGGGCGGGCGGTGGGATGAGCAGTTCTTC. Protein product: CASSFRGPGGRWDEQFF.

For this clone: A far larger clone lies a single base away; this is likely a read error. Within the sample, other DNA sequences also encode this same CDR3. This rearrangement joins TRBV29-1 to TRBJ1-2, with 8 bases matching TRBD1. Germline V gene data show CDR1 as SQVTM and CDR2 as ANQGSEA. This CDR3 contains 14 residues. The ends lost 3 bases at V and 8 bases at J; junction bases unmatched: 11. CDR3 in DNA: TGCAGCGTTGAGGATTATAGCAGGGGGCTCGGCTACACCTTC. Protein: CSVEDYSRGLGYTF.

The chain uses TRBV6-1 and TRBJ1-3, with D possibly being TRBD1 (6 bases). The CDR3 length is 12 residues. V lost 8 bases and J lost 7, with 12 bases in between. Looked up from germline, CDR1 is MNHNS and CDR2 is SASEGT. The CDR3 nucleotides read TGTGCCAGCCGGGACAACTACAACACCATATATTTT. Translating it yields CASRDNYNTIYF.

V is TRBV7-8 and J is TRBJ2-5; tentative D call: TRBD2 (5 bases). The CDR3 totals 11 residues. With 5 bases removed from V and 8 bases from J, the gap between germline ends came to 9 bases. Germline values: CDR1 SGHVS, CDR2 FQNEAQ. The CDR3 is CASSPGRTQYF. The CDR3 coding sequence is TGTGCCAGCAGCCCGGGAAGAACCCAGTACTTC.

The V call is TRBV29-1, the J call TRBJ2-5; D remains unclear. CDR1 SQVTM and CDR2 ANQGSEA come from the germline V gene. The CDR3 runs 12 residues. Between the trimmed V and J ends, which lost 1 base and 0 bases, there was a span of 3 bases. The CDR3 DNA reads as TGCAGCGTTGAAGCCTACCAAGAGACCCAGTACTTC. Protein: CSVEAYQETQYF.

The V call is TRBV6-1, the J call TRBJ2-3; D unresolved. V was shortened by 4 bases and J by 0 bases, with 11 bases between the two germline ends. Germline CDR1 and CDR2: MNHNS and SASEGT. CDR3 size: 15 residues. In nucleotides, the CDR3 is TGTGCCAGCAGTGGCCGGGTCCCCAGCACAGATACGCAGTATTTT. It specifies CASSGRVPSTDTQYF.

CDR3 bases: TGTGCCACCGACGGGACAGGAGCGGGCTATGGCTACACCTTC. Protein: CATDGTGAGYGYTF. This rearrangement joins TRBV15 to TRBJ1-2; 8 nucleotides line up with TRBD1. V shed 8 bases, J shed 4 bases, and the junction held 9 bases outside the gene matches. This CDR3 region has 14 residues. The germline V gene encodes CDR1 LNHNV and CDR2 YYDKDF (reference sequence). Together with reference TRBV15 and TRBJ1-2, the CDR3 gives the full variable domain: DAMVIQNPRYQVTQFGKPVTLSCSQTLNHNVMYWYQQKSSQAPKLLFHYYDKDFNNEADTPDNFQSRRPNTSFCFLDIRSPGLGDTAMYLCATDGTGAGYGYTFGSGTRLTVV.

The rearrangement uses TRBV18 and TRBJ2-7; D gene ambiguous. The CDR3 totals 13 residues. The germline V gene encodes CDR1 KGHSH and CDR2 LQKENI. With 3 bases removed from V and 5 bases from J, the gap between germline ends came to 11 bases. The CDR3 DNA reads as TGTGCCAGCTCACCCAATATCCAGGACGAGCAGTACTTC. Amino acids: CASSPNIQDEQYF.

This chain joins TRBV6-6 and TRBJ1-1; D possibly corresponds to TRBD1 (5 bases). The V gene lost 9 bases and the J gene lost 10 bases, with 21 bases spanning the gap. CDR1 MNHNY and CDR2 SVGAGI come from the germline V gene (reference sequence). This CDR3 comprises 13 residues. CDR3 loop: CASGDSPTPGAFF. CDR3 nucleotide sequence: TGTGCCAGTGGAGACAGTCCCACCCCGGGAGCTTTCTTT.

Of note for this clone: The same CDR3 is also encoded by other DNA sequences in this sample. The V gene is TRBV19, the J gene TRBJ2-7; the match to TRBD2 covers 8 bases. The CDR3 has 14 residues. Trimming took 3 bases from V and 7 from J; bases not matched to a gene: 8. Germline V gene data show CDR1 as LNHDA and CDR2 as SQIVND (reference sequence). The CDR3 protein is CASSITSGGGEQYF. The CDR3 DNA reads as TGTGCCAGTAGTATTACTAGCGGAGGGGGAGAGCAGTACTTC.

The chain couples TRBV10-3 to TRBJ2-2; TRBD2 might be the D (5 bases). V was trimmed by 2 bases and J by 5 bases, leaving 9 bases between them. This CDR3 contains 14 residues. The germline CDR1 and CDR2 sequences are ENHRY and SYGVKD. The CDR3 nucleotides are TGTGCCATCAGTGAGATGAGAGGGACCGGGGAGCTGTTTTTT. Residues: CAISEMRGTGELFF.

The V call is TRBV19, the J call TRBJ1-2, with 7 bases that match TRBD1. The J segment lost 3 bases and the V segment lost 7 bases, leaving 8 bases of the junction unmatched. The germline CDR1 and CDR2 sequences are LNHDA and SQIVND (reference sequence). There are 14 residues in the CDR3. As DNA, the CDR3 is TGTGCCAGTATCCGACCAGGGACAGACTATGGCTACACCTTC. Amino acids: CASIRPGTDYGYTF.

Remarks on this clone: The DNA is omitted, as the CDR3 cannot be located on it reliably, and the CDR3 follows TCRdb's listing. Here the CDR3 reads CASRLVVGSGNTIYF. The chain recombines TRBV12-2 with TRBJ1-3. TRBV12-2 counts as a pseudogene. The CDR3 length equals 15 residues, ends included.

This sequence joins TRBV18 and TRBJ1-5; weak D call: TRBD1 (5 bases). The V end was cut by 2 bases, the J end by 3 bases, with 11 bases between. Germline V CDR1 and CDR2: KGHSH, LQKENI. The CDR3 is 15 amino acids. The CDR3 DNA follows: TGTGCCAGCTCACCAGGGGCGGGCGACAATCAGCCCCAGCATTTT. Its protein is CASSPGAGDNQPQHF.